This is a list of T cell receptor beta chains from one sample in a study of cytomegalovirus exposure and HLA in healthy donors. Clones were read by immunoSEQ multiplex PCR, and TCRdb kept only the in-frame ones, dropping some. This table holds about 110,000 clones, roughly 13% found once. The sequencing sample was made of PBMCs. These receptors all stem from a man in his forties in good health and CMV-seropositive. The CDR3 runs from the conserved cysteine through the conserved F or W. Fields, in order: J gene, clone size, V gene, D gene, CDR3 protein, CDR3 DNA. The D gene is left open where the match is weak. Expanded clones are given a class, and other clones once, few, many or no size at all.

TRBJ2-1	few	TRBV4-1	TRBD1	CASSRTGGSSYNEQFF	TGCGCCAGCAGCCGAACAGGGGGCAGCTCCTACAATGAGCAGTTCTTC
TRBJ1-1	few	TRBV29-1	NA	CSVGQGPTEAFF	TGCAGCGTGGGCCAGGGGCCCACTGAAGCTTTCTTT
TRBJ2-2	NA	TRBV2	NA	CASDSVANTGELFF	TGTGCCAGCGATAGCGTGGCGAACACCGGGGAGCTGTTTTTT
TRBJ1-1	few	TRBV27	NA	CASSLRRQSEAFF	TGTGCCAGCAGTTTAAGGCGGCAGAGTGAAGCTTTCTTT
TRBJ2-1	few	TRBV13	TRBD1	CASSPGTANEQFF	TGTGCCAGCAGCCCTGGGACAGCCAATGAGCAGTTCTTC
TRBJ1-4	NA	TRBV10-3	TRBD1	CAISEYRGENEKLFF	TGTGCCATCAGTGAGTACAGGGGTGAGAATGAAAAACTGTTTTTT
TRBJ1-2	few	TRBV19	NA	CASSPGQHPYGYTF	TGTGCCAGTAGTCCGGGACAACATCCTTATGGCTACACCTTC
TRBJ2-1	few	TRBV29-1	NA	CSVGLNRDNEQFF	TGCAGCGTTGGTTTAAACCGGGACAATGAGCAGTTCTTC
TRBJ2-1	few	TRBV4-3	TRBD1	CASSRDRGSSYNEQFF	TGCGCCAGCAGCCGGGACAGGGGGAGCTCCTACAATGAGCAGTTCTTC
TRBJ1-2	NA	TRBV4-1	TRBD1	CASSQADRVYGYTF	TGCGCCAGCAGCCAAGCGGACAGGGTATATGGCTACACCTTC
TRBJ1-1	few	TRBV11-2	NA	CASSWTPIEGNTEAFF	TGTGCCAGCAGTTGGACTCCAATAGAAGGGAACACTGAAGCTTTCTTT
TRBJ2-5	NA	TRBV9	NA	CASSVGEDRRTQYF	TGTGCCAGCAGCGTAGGAGAGGATCGGCGGACCCAGTACTTC
TRBJ1-6	NA	TRBV14	NA	CASSRRSVSDSPLHF	TGTGCCAGCAGCCGCCGGTCTGTTAGCGATTCACCCCTCCACTTT
TRBJ2-1	few	TRBV27	NA	CASSLSGGPGYNEQFF	TGTGCCAGCAGTTTATCAGGCGGGCCGGGGTACAATGAGCAGTTCTTC
TRBJ2-7	NA	TRBV29-1	TRBD2	CSVQGTSGYYEQYF	TGCAGCGTTCAAGGGACTAGCGGGTACTACGAGCAGTACTTC
TRBJ1-4	NA	TRBV19	TRBD1	CASSIRTGEVGKLFF	TGTGCCAGTAGTATAAGGACAGGGGAAGTCGGAAAACTGTTTTTT
TRBJ1-4	few	TRBV19	NA	CASSGRILNEKLFF	TGTGCCAGTAGTGGCAGGATCTTAAATGAAAAACTGTTTTTT
TRBJ1-6	NA	TRBV4-1	NA	CASSQDSAVGSPLHF	TGCGCCAGCAGCCAAGATAGCGCCGTTGGTTCACCCCTCCACTTT
TRBJ1-4	NA	TRBV18	NA	CASSPPSEFNEKLFF	TGTGCCAGCTCACCACCCTCCGAGTTTAATGAAAAACTGTTTTTT
TRBJ2-5	few	TRBV18	NA	CASTLTGFQETQYF	TGTGCCAGCACATTAACAGGGTTCCAAGAGACCCAGTACTTC
TRBJ2-5	few	TRBV2	TRBD2	CASSERTSGRVKETQYF	TGTGCCAGCAGTGAACGGACTAGCGGGAGAGTGAAAGAGACCCAGTACTTC
TRBJ2-2	few	TRBV7-8	NA	CASSHPLVGAHTGELFF	TGTGCCAGCAGCCATCCTCTTGTGGGGGCACACACCGGGGAGCTGTTTTTT
TRBJ1-3	few	TRBV5-5	TRBD1	CASSPWTGPEDTIYF	TGTGCCAGCAGCCCATGGACAGGGCCCGAGGACACCATATATTTT
TRBJ2-7	few	TRBV7-9	TRBD2	CASSLYSGLDYEQYF	TGTGCCAGCAGTTTATACTCGGGACTAGATTACGAGCAGTACTTC
TRBJ2-7	few	TRBV4-1	TRBD2	CASSHTSGSKYF	TGCGCCAGCAGCCATACTAGCGGTTCTAAGTACTTC
TRBJ2-2	NA	TRBV6-5	NA	CASRRQGRNTGELFF	TGTGCCAGCAGACGTCAGGGGCGGAACACCGGGGAGCTGTTTTTT
TRBJ1-2	NA	TRBV5-1	TRBD1	CASSLGNRGSYGYTF	TGCGCCAGCAGCTTGGGGAACAGGGGAAGCTATGGCTACACCTTC
TRBJ2-3	few	TRBV19	TRBD1	CASSLQGTDTQYF	TGTGCCAGTTCACTACAGGGGACAGATACGCAGTATTTT
TRBJ1-2	few	TRBV4-2	NA	CASSQGRPGAYGYTF	TGTGCCAGCAGCCAAGGTCGCCCAGGGGCCTATGGCTACACCTTC
TRBJ2-3	NA	TRBV9	NA	CASSVGRYTDTQYF	TGTGCCAGCAGCGTCGGCAGGTACACAGATACGCAGTATTTT
TRBJ2-4	NA	TRBV7-8	TRBD1	CASSPDRGRENIQYF	TGTGCCAGCAGCCCCGACAGGGGGCGCGAAAACATTCAGTACTTC
TRBJ2-5	NA	TRBV21-1	NA	CASSPGGLPKRETQYF	TGTGCCAGTAGCCCGGGGGGACTCCCTAAGAGGGAGACCCAGTACTTC
TRBJ2-7	few	TRBV25-1	NA	CASRDTSYEQYF	TGTGCCAGCAGGGACACCAGCTACGAGCAGTACTTC
TRBJ2-1	few	TRBV15	NA	CATNPRDSWDNEQFF	TGTGCCACCAACCCTCGGGACTCTTGGGACAATGAGCAGTTCTTC
TRBJ1-2	many	TRBV19	TRBD1	CATSRQGSYGYTF	TGTGCCACCTCCAGACAGGGAAGCTATGGCTACACCTTC
TRBJ2-3	NA	TRBV5-1	TRBD2	CASSLGTSGLTDTQYF	TGCGCCAGCAGCTTGGGGACTAGCGGGCTCACAGATACGCAGTATTTT
TRBJ1-5	NA	TRBV5-8	NA	CASERRLGAGNQPQHF	TGTGCCAGCGAAAGGAGGCTGGGCGCCGGCAATCAGCCCCAGCATTTT
TRBJ1-4	NA	TRBV18	NA	CASSPLQGTNEKLFF	TGTGCCAGCTCACCACTCCAGGGCACTAATGAAAAACTGTTTTTT
TRBJ2-1	NA	TRBV11-2	NA	CASSLLNEQFF	TGTGCCAGCAGCTTACTCAATGAGCAGTTCTTC
TRBJ2-7	few	TRBV4-1	NA	CASSQLANPYEQYF	TGCGCCAGCAGCCAACTAGCGAACCCCTACGAGCAGTACTTC
TRBJ2-5	NA	TRBV7-8	TRBD1	CASSLASGQVPTQYF	TGTGCCAGCAGCTTAGCTTCGGGACAGGTTCCGACCCAGTACTTC
TRBJ2-6	NA	TRBV6-6	NA	CASTQTGIGGANVLTF	TGTGCCAGCACCCAAACAGGGATCGGAGGGGCCAACGTCCTGACTTTC
TRBJ2-5	NA	TRBV5-4	TRBD2	CASSLETSGMETQYF	TGTGCCAGCAGCTTGGAGACTAGCGGGATGGAGACCCAGTACTTC
TRBJ1-1	few	TRBV5-6	NA	CASSLRGGNTEAFF	TGTGCCAGCAGCTTGCGGGGGGGGAACACTGAAGCTTTCTTT
TRBJ2-1	few	TRBV19	TRBD2	CASSSQGVAGVPNEQFF	TGTGCCAGTAGTTCCCAGGGGGTAGCGGGAGTACCCAATGAGCAGTTCTTC
TRBJ1-2	few	TRBV4-1	TRBD1	CASSTTQGAYYGYTF	TGCGCCAGCAGCACCACACAGGGGGCCTACTATGGCTACACCTTC
TRBJ2-1	NA	TRBV11-3	NA	CASSSTPSPTQFF	TGTGCCAGCAGCTCAACACCCTCCCCCACGCAGTTCTTC